Following are 6 T cell receptor beta chains from one sample sequenced in a study of shared clonotypes between healthy human individuals. Profiled with immunoSEQ multiplex PCR; TCRdb holds only in-frame clones, not every one. This table has approximately 470,000 clones, over 75% appearing once. What was sequenced was PBMCs. Receptors were obtained from a middle-aged woman in good health. Some clones in this sample may be carry-over from other donors' samples.

This clone was recorded at least ten times. The V gene is TRBV5-4, the J gene TRBJ2-7; maybe TRBD2 (6 bases). V was shortened by 2 bases and J by 0 bases, with 12 bases between the two germline ends. The CDR3 loop spans 15 amino acids. The germline gives CDR1 SGHNT, CDR2 YYREEE (reference sequence). CDR3 residues: CASSFEEGSSYEQYF. The CDR3 nucleotides are TGTGCCAGCAGCTTTGAGGAGGGGAGCTCCTACGAGCAGTACTTC.

In regard to this clone: It is likely a read error: a sequence one base away is far more abundant. The J gene is TRBJ2-6, the V gene TRBV5-8; D is unclear. The CDR3 has 14 residues. V shed 0 bases and J shed 0 bases, with 1 base lying between them. Germline lookup yields CDR1 SGHTS and CDR2 YDEGEE. The DNA of the CDR3 is TGTGCCAGCAGCTTGGGCTCTGGGGCCAACGTCCTGACTTTC. This gives the protein CASSLGSGANVLTF.

This rearrangement joins TRBV4-1 to TRBJ1-3; the D gene is possibly TRBD1 (5 bases). V lost 3 bases to trimming and J lost 9 bases, with 12 bases between them. This CDR3 spans 13 amino acids. CDR1 is MGHRA, CDR2 YSYEKL, per germline. The CDR3 protein is CASSQPFDSTIYF. CDR3 coding DNA: TGCGCCAGCAGCCAGCCATTTGACAGCACCATATATTTT.

V gene TRBV6-6 combines with J gene TRBJ2-7; no firm D call. Per the germline V gene, CDR1 is MNHNY and CDR2 is SVGAGI (reference sequence). This CDR3 region has 13 residues. V was pared by 6 bases and J by 2 bases, with 11 bases between. CDR3 amino acids: CASRSLRAYEQYF. The CDR3 nucleotides read TGTGCCAGCAGGTCTTTAAGAGCCTACGAGCAGTACTTC.

Ten or more counts support this clone. The sample holds other DNA sequences that translate to the same CDR3. The CDR3: CASSLAGPNYEQYF. CDR3 in DNA: TGTGCCAGCAGTTTAGCCGGTCCTAACTACGAGCAGTACTTC. The V and J genes are TRBV27 and TRBJ2-7; no clear D gene. This CDR3 spans 14 amino acids. Germline CDR1 MNHEY, CDR2 SMNVEV (reference sequence). V was pared by 2 bases and J by 3 bases, with 11 bases between.

The J gene is TRBJ2-1, the V gene TRBV4-3, with 7 positions matching TRBD1. The CDR3 contains 17 residues. J was trimmed by 0 bases and V by 3 bases; bases with no gene match: 8. The germline gives CDR1 LGHNA, CDR2 YSLEER. CDR3: CASSQATGPSSYNEQFF. The CDR3 nucleotides read TGCGCCAGCAGCCAGGCGACAGGGCCTAGCTCCTACAATGAGCAGTTCTTC.